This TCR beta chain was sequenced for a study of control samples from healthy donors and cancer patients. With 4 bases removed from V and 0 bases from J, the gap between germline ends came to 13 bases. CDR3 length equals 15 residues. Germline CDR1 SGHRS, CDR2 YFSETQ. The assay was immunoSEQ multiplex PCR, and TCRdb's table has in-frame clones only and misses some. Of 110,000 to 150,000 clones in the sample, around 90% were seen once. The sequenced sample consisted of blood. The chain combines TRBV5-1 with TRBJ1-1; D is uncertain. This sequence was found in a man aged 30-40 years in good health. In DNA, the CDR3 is TGCGCCAGCAGCCTCCTGGACCCCTTGAACACTGAAGCTTTCTTT. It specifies CASSLLDPLNTEAFF.